These 26 T cell receptor beta chains share one sample of origin, sequenced in a study of T cell clonality in common variable immunodeficiency. TCRdb's copy holds only in-frame clones and misses some; the assay was immunoSEQ multiplex PCR. The sample contains roughly 50,000 clones, none occurring once; around 3.7% lies in the top ten. Sequencing was performed on peripheral blood mononuclear cells. The receptor set was obtained from a person aged 18 to 75 in good health.

This clone occurred many times. The read finishes 3 residues shy of the CDR3 end, and the germline J gene is used to complete it. This rearrangement joins TRBV11-2 to TRBJ2-1; D perhaps matches TRBD2 (5 bases). Per the germline V gene, CDR1 is SGHAT and CDR2 is FQNNGV. Trimming removed 2 bases from V and 6 bases from J, with 5 bases in between. This CDR3 region has 12 residues. The CDR3 bases that were read are TGTGCCAGCAGCTTAAGCGGCAATGAG. Translated: CASSLSGNE. The whole CDR3 sequence reads CASSLSGNEQFF.

This clone was detected only a few times. The read finishes 3 residues shy of the CDR3 end, and the germline J gene is used to complete it. Other DNA sequences from this sample encode an identical CDR3 as well. The chain is built from TRBV30 and TRBJ2-1; possible D gene TRBD2, 6 bases. The CDR3 loop spans 15 amino acids. V was pared by 8 bases and J by 6 bases, with 23 bases between. Per germline, CDR1 GTSNPN and CDR2 SVGIG (reference sequence). Incomplete CDR3 DNA: TGTGCCCTGGGACGAGGCGGGGAAGCTCTCAATGAG. Protein: CALGRGGEALNE. The CDR3 reads in full as CALGRGGEALNEQFF.

This clone has just a few counts. The CDR3 is cut off 3 residues early in the read; its end comes from the germline J gene. The chain has TRBV7-8 and TRBJ1-2; D possibly corresponds to TRBD1 (5 bases). Trimming removed 1 base from V and 2 bases from J, with 11 bases in between. The CDR3 spans 15 residues. Germline CDR1 SGHVS, CDR2 FQNEAQ. CDR3 protein: CASSLGDSSNYGYTF. The covered CDR3 bases are TGTGCCAGCAGCTTAGGAGACAGCTCCAACTATGGC.

This clone was detected many times. Incomplete CDR3 DNA: TGCAGTGCTAGAGTGACTAGCGGGCTGGCAGATACG. This encodes CSARVTSGLADT. The CDR3 in its entirety is CSARVTSGLADTQYF. The chain combines TRBV20-1 with TRBJ2-3, with 10 bases lining up with TRBD2. The read halts 3 residues ahead of the CDR3 end, with the missing end drawn from the germline J gene. From germline, CDR1 is DFQATT and CDR2 SNEGSKA (reference sequence). CDR3 length equals 15 residues. After removal of 1 base from V and 4 bases from J, the junction contained 5 bases not matched to a gene.

This clone was picked up many times. The sequenced fragment ends 3 residues before the CDR3 boundary, so the rest is inferred from the germline J gene. V usage is TRBV19 and J usage is TRBJ1-6; 7 bases line up with TRBD1. With 7 bases clipped from V and 10 bases from J, the junction kept 10 bases outside the gene matches. Germline V lookup: CDR1 LNHDA, CDR2 SQIVND (reference sequence). The CDR3 totals 14 residues. The chain's CDR3 is CASTAGTVRSPLHF. Partial CDR3 DNA: TGTGCCAGTACCGCGGGGACAGTAAGATCACCC.

This clone occurred many times. The CDR3 end falls 3 residues outside the read, so it is completed with the germline J gene. This chain joins TRBV5-1 and TRBJ2-5; the match to TRBD2 covers 9 bases. The V segment lost 0 bases and the J segment 5 bases; nucleotides outside the gene matches: 8. Germline CDR1 SGHRS, CDR2 YFSETQ. CDR3 length equals 16 residues. CDR3: CASSLGPREGRETQYF. The DNA read from the CDR3 is TGCGCCAGCAGCTTGGGTCCGCGGGAGGGCCGGGAGACC.

Concerning this clone: The read ends 3 residues before the CDR3 terminus; that terminus is restored from the germline J gene. The genes are TRBV7-9 and TRBJ1-1, with TRBD1 matching over 8 bases. After removal of 6 bases from V and 4 bases from J, the junction contained 7 bases not matched to a gene. The germline gives CDR1 SEHNR, CDR2 FQNEAQ (reference sequence). The CDR3 has 14 amino acids. CDR3 sequence: CASRAQGASTEAFF. The covered CDR3 bases are TGTGCCAGCAGAGCCCAGGGGGCGTCCACTGAA.

This clone was seen at least ten times. At one boundary the junction diverges from the germline segment, which might be a read error. The CDR3 goes on 3 residues after the read ends, and that part is filled in from the germline J gene. Other DNA sequences in the same sample also yield this CDR3. The rearrangement links TRBV5-4 to TRBJ1-3, with TRBD1 matching 8 bases. The CDR3 consists of 16 residues. Germline V gives CDR1 SGHNT, CDR2 YYREEE (reference sequence). The DNA read from the CDR3 is TGTGCCAGCAGCTTAGCAGGGGGCCTCGACGTGAACACA. The encoded protein is CASSLAGGLDVNT. The CDR3 as a whole reads CASSLAGGLDVNTIYF.

This clone came up many times. The read ends 3 residues shy of where the CDR3 ends; the end is completed using the germline J gene. The chain is built from TRBV20-1 and TRBJ2-3; 9 nucleotides match TRBD2. Trimming removed 3 bases from V and 3 bases from J; junction bases left unmatched: 7. This CDR3 has 15 amino acids. CDR1 DFQATT and CDR2 SNEGSKA come from the germline V gene (reference sequence). CDR3 residues: CSASISGSETDTQYF. The DNA read from the CDR3 is TGCAGTGCTAGTATTAGCGGGAGTGAGACAGATACG.

This clone was found a few times. Read coverage stops 3 residues before the CDR3 terminus; the germline J gene supplies the remainder. The chain employs TRBV5-1 and TRBJ2-7; 11 bases line up with TRBD2. CDR3 length: 14 residues. CDR1 is SGHRS, CDR2 YFSETQ, per germline. The trim removed 4 bases at V and 6 bases at J, leaving 6 bases unmatched. The CDR3 sequence is CASSTPGLAAEQYF. The CDR3 bases that were read are TGCGCCAGCAGCACCCCGGGACTAGCGGCCGAG. The full variable domain, its missing parts supplied by reference TRBV5-1 and TRBJ2-7, is KAGVTQTPRYLIKTRGQQVTLSCSPISGHRSVSWYQQTPGQGLQFLFEYFSETQRNKGNFPGRFSGRQFSNSRSEMNVSTLELGDSALYLCASSTPGLAAEQYFGPGTRLTVT.

The sample holds a few counts of this clone. The read gets to within 3 residues of the CDR3 end, and the germline J gene fills in the rest. The J gene is TRBJ2-1, the V gene TRBV11-3; possibly TRBD2 for D (6 bases). Germline CDR1 SGHNT, CDR2 YENEEA. The CDR3 runs 14 residues. With 5 bases removed from V and 4 bases from J, the gap between germline ends came to 12 bases. The part of the CDR3 DNA that was read is TGTGCCAGCAGCGATGGCGGGGTTTACAATGAG. Protein product: CASSDGGVYNE. The full CDR3 reads CASSDGGVYNEQFF.

In this sample, this clone turned up many times. Sequencing ends 3 residues short of the CDR3 end; the germline J gene provides the rest. The chain carries TRBV5-4 and TRBJ2-1; 9 positions match TRBD2. CDR3 length: 16 amino acids. The ends lost 5 bases at V and 1 base at J; junction bases unmatched: 7. The germline gives CDR1 SGHNT, CDR2 YYREEE (reference sequence). The sequenced CDR3 bases are TGTGCCAGCAGTTGGAGCGGGAGGCCTTCCTACAATGAG. Its protein product is CASSWSGRPSYNE. The full-length CDR3 reads as CASSWSGRPSYNEQFF.

Turning to this clone: The read terminates 3 residues before the CDR3 end, so the remaining end is supplied by the germline J gene. This chain links TRBV7-6 with TRBJ2-3; a weak D match, TRBD1 (5 bases). CDR3 length: 15 residues. The V gene's germline CDR1 is SGHVS and CDR2 FNYEAQ. The part of the CDR3 DNA that was read is TGTGCCAGCAGCCCAGGCACAGGACATAATCAGCCG. Its protein is CASSPGTGHNQP. The entire CDR3 reads CASSPGTGHNQPQYF.

In this sample, this clone turned up many times. The read ends 3 residues early relative to the CDR3; the germline J gene fills the gap. This chain connects TRBV19 to TRBJ2-7; tentatively, D is TRBD2 (6 bases). Germline lookup yields CDR1 LNHDA and CDR2 SQIVND (reference sequence). The CDR3 runs to 13 residues. V was pared by 5 bases and J by 3 bases, with 11 bases between. The chain's CDR3 is CASSFSSGYEQYF. The DNA read from the CDR3 is TGTGCCAGTAGTTTTAGTAGCGGCTACGAG.

This clone was observed at least ten times. The read terminates 3 residues before the CDR3 end, so the remaining end is supplied by the germline J gene. This chain links TRBV7-9 with TRBJ2-2; 12 bases fit TRBD2. The V gene's germline CDR1 is SEHNR and CDR2 FQNEAQ (reference sequence). The CDR3 covers 13 residues. The CDR3 sequence: CARGLAGPGELFF. Partial CDR3 DNA: TGTGCTAGAGGACTAGCGGGACCCGGGGAG.

This clone was seen repeatedly, ten times or more. The read ends 3 residues early relative to the CDR3; the germline J gene fills the gap. The chain recombines TRBV7-9 with TRBJ2-2; 8 nucleotides align to TRBD2. The length of the CDR3 is 15 residues. J gave up 5 bases and V 5 bases, and 7 bases lay outside the gene matches. Germline-derived CDR1 and CDR2 are SEHNR and FQNEAQ (reference sequence). The CDR3 loop reads CASSQGAGVTGELFF. Incomplete CDR3 DNA: TGTGCCAGCAGCCAAGGAGCGGGAGTGACCGGGGAG.

In its sample, this clone was seen many times. The read is 3 residues too short to cover the CDR3 end, so that end is filled in from the germline J gene. V usage is TRBV19 and J usage is TRBJ1-1; 9 bases align to TRBD1. Losses at the gene ends were 3 bases for V and 4 bases for J; bases not matched to a gene: 12. CDR3 size: 17 residues. Germline lookup yields CDR1 LNHDA and CDR2 SQIVND (reference sequence). The CDR3 region is CASSIARDRESGTEAFF. CDR3 DNA (partial): TGTGCCAGTAGTATCGCTCGGGACAGGGAGAGCGGCACTGAA.

In this sample, this clone turned up many times. The CDR3 end is not reached by the read, which stops 3 residues before it; the germline J gene fills it in. The chain has TRBV20-1 and TRBJ2-1; 8 positions agree with TRBD2. The V segment lost 5 bases and the J segment 5 bases; nucleotides outside the gene matches: 5. Germline assignment: CDR1 DFQATT and CDR2 SNEGSKA (reference sequence). CDR3 length equals 13 residues. CDR3 bases read: TGCAGTGCTGAGGGACTAGACCACAATGAG. This translates into CSAEGLDHNE. The full-length CDR3 reads as CSAEGLDHNEQFF.

This clone has a count of ten or more. The sequence runs out 3 residues before the end of the CDR3; the remainder is reconstructed from the germline J gene. The chain uses TRBV6-1 and TRBJ1-1; the D gene is possibly TRBD1 (5 bases). The germline V gene has CDR1 MNHNS and CDR2 SASEGT. There are 14 residues in the CDR3. Trimming removed 4 bases from V and 5 bases from J, with 14 bases in between. The CDR3 spells CASSAGNVGTEAFF. The CDR3 DNA, read in part, is TGTGCCAGCAGTGCAGGGAATGTCGGGACTGAA.

This clone was recorded at least ten times. The read ends 3 residues early relative to the CDR3; the germline J gene fills the gap. V gene TRBV19 combines with J gene TRBJ2-2, with 7 bases aligning to TRBD1. J gave up 2 bases and V 6 bases, and 6 bases lay outside the gene matches. This CDR3 is 15 amino acids long. Germline-derived CDR1 and CDR2 are LNHDA and SQIVND (reference sequence). Partial CDR3 DNA: TGTGCCAGTAGCCAAGGGGACAGAAACACCGGGGAG. As protein: CASSQGDRNTGE. The whole CDR3 sequence reads CASSQGDRNTGELFF. The variable domain in full, with the rest retrieved from reference TRBV19 and TRBJ2-2, is DGGITQSPKYLFRKEGQNVTLSCEQNLNHDAMYWYRQDPGQGLRLIYYSQIVNDFQKGDIAEGYSVSREKKESFPLTVTSAQKNPTAFYLCASSQGDRNTGELFFGEGSRLTVL.

In its sample, this clone was seen many times. The sequenced fragment ends 3 residues before the CDR3 boundary, so the rest is inferred from the germline J gene. The chain carries TRBV29-1 and TRBJ2-2; D gene uncertain. The CDR3 contains 12 residues. In germline, CDR1 is SQVTM, CDR2 ANQGSEA. The germline V and J ends were trimmed by 1 base and 3 bases, with 3 bases remaining between them. CDR3 sequence reads: CSVEAYTGELFF. CDR3 DNA (partial): TGCAGCGTTGAAGCTTACACCGGGGAG.

This clone was observed many times. The read halts 3 residues ahead of the CDR3 end, with the missing end drawn from the germline J gene. Other DNA sequences in this specimen translate into the identical CDR3. The V call is TRBV14, the J call TRBJ1-3, with D tentatively TRBD1 (5 bases). The CDR3 consists of 15 residues. V was trimmed by 2 bases and J by 5 bases, leaving 13 bases between them. The germline CDR1 and CDR2 sequences are SGHDN and FVKESK. CDR3 residues: CASSQMTDFRNTIYF. CDR3 bases read: TGTGCCAGCAGCCAAATGACAGATTTCAGAAACACC. Filled out from reference TRBV14 and TRBJ1-3, the complete variable domain reads EAGVTQFPSHSVIEKGQTVTLRCDPISGHDNLYWYRRVMGKEIKFLLHFVKESKQDESGMPNNRFLAERTGGTYSTLKVQPAELEDSGVYFCASSQMTDFRNTIYFGEGSWLTVV.

This clone was counted ten times or more. The read terminates 3 residues before the CDR3 end, so the remaining end is supplied by the germline J gene. The chain uses TRBV30 and TRBJ1-5; weak D call: TRBD1 (5 bases). The length of the CDR3 is 15 residues. Germline V gene data show CDR1 as GTSNPN and CDR2 as SVGIG (reference sequence). The V and J ends lost 1 base and 0 bases respectively, with 10 bases between them. The CDR3 DNA, read in part, is TGTGCCTGGAGTGCTGGACACTATAGCAATCAGCCC. Encoded protein: CAWSAGHYSNQP. The full CDR3 protein is CAWSAGHYSNQPQHF.

This clone showed up many times. The read falls 3 residues short of the CDR3 end, and the missing part is taken from the germline J gene. The chain carries TRBV11-2 and TRBJ2-1; D gene ambiguous. Germline V CDR1 and CDR2: SGHAT, FQNNGV. Trimming removed 2 bases from V and 1 base from J, with 9 bases in between. The CDR3 has 15 amino acids. The CDR3 loop reads CASSLRVSSYNEQFF. The part of the CDR3 DNA that was read is TGTGCCAGCAGCTTAAGGGTTTCGTCCTACAATGAG.

This clone has ten or more counts. The read finishes 3 residues shy of the CDR3 end, and the germline J gene is used to complete it. The chain recombines TRBV20-1 with TRBJ2-7, with D tentatively TRBD2 (7 bases). Germline lookup yields CDR1 DFQATT and CDR2 SNEGSKA (reference sequence). There are 15 residues in the CDR3. The ends were cut back, 3 bases at V and 0 bases at J, with 15 bases in the middle. Partial CDR3 DNA: TGCAGTGCTAGTGGGGGGGCGGGCAACTCCTACGAG. As protein: CSASGGAGNSYE. The CDR3 reads in full as CSASGGAGNSYEQYF.

This clone was counted many times. The read stops 3 residues short of the end of the CDR3; the missing end is completed from the germline J gene. The chain recombines TRBV19 with TRBJ2-5, with a possible D match to TRBD1 (7 bases). The CDR3 is 17 amino acids. The germline gives CDR1 LNHDA, CDR2 SQIVND (reference sequence). Trimming left V 0 bases short and J 3 bases short, with 17 bases between. CDR3 DNA (partial): TGTGCCAGTAGTATAGATTCAACGGCCAGGGGGGAAGAGACC. Translated, it gives CASSIDSTARGEET. The complete CDR3 reads CASSIDSTARGEETQYF.